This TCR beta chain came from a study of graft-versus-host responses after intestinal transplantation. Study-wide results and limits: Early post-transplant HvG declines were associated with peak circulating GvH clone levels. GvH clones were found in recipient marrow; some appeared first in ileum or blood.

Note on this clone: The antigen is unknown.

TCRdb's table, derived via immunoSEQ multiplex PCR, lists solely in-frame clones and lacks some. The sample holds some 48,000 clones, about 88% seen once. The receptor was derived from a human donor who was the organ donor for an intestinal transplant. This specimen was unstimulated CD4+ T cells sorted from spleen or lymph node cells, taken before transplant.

In DNA, the CDR3 is TGTGCCAGCAGCTTGGGTCCAGGGACCCCTACCTACGAGCAGTACTTC. Translating it yields CASSLGPGTPTYEQYF. This chain links TRBV5-6 with TRBJ2-7; tentatively, D is TRBD1 or TRBD2 (5 bases each). There are 16 residues in the CDR3. Trimming removed 0 bases at V and 2 bases at J, with 15 bases between. Germline V gene lookup returns CDR1 SGHDT and CDR2 YYEEEE.